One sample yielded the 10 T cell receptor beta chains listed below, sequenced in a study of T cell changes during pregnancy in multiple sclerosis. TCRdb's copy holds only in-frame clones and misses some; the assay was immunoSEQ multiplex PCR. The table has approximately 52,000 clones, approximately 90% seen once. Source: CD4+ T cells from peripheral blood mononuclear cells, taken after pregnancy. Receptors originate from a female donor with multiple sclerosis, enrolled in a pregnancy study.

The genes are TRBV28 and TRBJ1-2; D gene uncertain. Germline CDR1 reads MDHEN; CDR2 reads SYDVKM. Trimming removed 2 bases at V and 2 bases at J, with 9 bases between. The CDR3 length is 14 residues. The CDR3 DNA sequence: TGTGCCAGCAGTTTACTGCGAGTGAACTATGGCTACACCTTC. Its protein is CASSLLRVNYGYTF.

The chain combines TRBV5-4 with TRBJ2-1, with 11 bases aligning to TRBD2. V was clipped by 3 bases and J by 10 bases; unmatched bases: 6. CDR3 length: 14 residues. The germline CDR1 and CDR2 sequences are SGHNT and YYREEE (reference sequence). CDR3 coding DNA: TGTGCCAGCAGCTCCCGACTAGCGGGAAACGAGCAGTTCTTC. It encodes CASSSRLAGNEQFF.

CDR3 nucleotide sequence: TGTGCCAGCAGCTTCGGCGACAGAGCTAACTATGGCTACACCTTC. It codes for CASSFGDRANYGYTF. The chain carries TRBV5-6 and TRBJ1-2; D is perhaps TRBD1 (5 bases). CDR3 size: 15 residues. The germline gives CDR1 SGHDT, CDR2 YYEEEE. Trimming stripped 2 bases from V and 0 bases from J, with 11 bases between.

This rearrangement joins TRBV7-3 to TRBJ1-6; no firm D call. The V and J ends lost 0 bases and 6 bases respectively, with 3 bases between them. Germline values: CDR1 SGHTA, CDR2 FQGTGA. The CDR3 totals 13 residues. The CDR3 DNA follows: TGTGCCAGCAGCTTAACCAGTAATTCACCCCTCCACTTT. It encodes CASSLTSNSPLHF.

The CDR3 region is CASSEAGISSYEQYF. For the CDR3, the DNA is TGTGCCAGCAGTGAGGCAGGGATTAGCTCCTACGAGCAGTACTTC. The chain couples TRBV6-1 to TRBJ2-7; D is perhaps TRBD1 (5 bases). This CDR3 has 15 amino acids. V was cut by 3 bases and J by 0 bases, with 12 bases left in between. In germline, CDR1 is MNHNS, CDR2 SASEGT.

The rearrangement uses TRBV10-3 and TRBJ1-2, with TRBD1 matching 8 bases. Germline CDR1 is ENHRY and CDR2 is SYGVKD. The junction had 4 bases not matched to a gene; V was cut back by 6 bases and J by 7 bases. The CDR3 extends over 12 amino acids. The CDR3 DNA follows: TGTGCCATCAGGACAGGGGCGGGTGGCTACACCTTC. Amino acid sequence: CAIRTGAGGYTF.

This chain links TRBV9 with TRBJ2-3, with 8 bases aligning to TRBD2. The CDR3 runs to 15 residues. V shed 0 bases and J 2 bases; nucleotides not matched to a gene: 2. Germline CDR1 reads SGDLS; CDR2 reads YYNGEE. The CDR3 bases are TGTGCCAGCAGCGTAGGTAGCGGGATCACAGATACGCAGTATTTT. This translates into CASSVGSGITDTQYF.

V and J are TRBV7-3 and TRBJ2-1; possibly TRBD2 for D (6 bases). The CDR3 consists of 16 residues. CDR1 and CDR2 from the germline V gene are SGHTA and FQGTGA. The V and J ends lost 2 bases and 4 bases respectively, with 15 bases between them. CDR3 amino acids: CASSLGSGVPYNEQFF. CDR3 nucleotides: TGTGCCAGCAGCTTAGGGTCGGGAGTTCCTTACAATGAGCAGTTCTTC.

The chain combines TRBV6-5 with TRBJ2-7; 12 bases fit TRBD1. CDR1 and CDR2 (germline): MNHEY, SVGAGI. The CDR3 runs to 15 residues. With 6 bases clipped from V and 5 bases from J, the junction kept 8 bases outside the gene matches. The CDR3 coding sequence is TGTGCCAGCAGCTCAACCGGGACAGGGGGCAACGAGCAGTACTTC. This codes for CASSSTGTGGNEQYF.

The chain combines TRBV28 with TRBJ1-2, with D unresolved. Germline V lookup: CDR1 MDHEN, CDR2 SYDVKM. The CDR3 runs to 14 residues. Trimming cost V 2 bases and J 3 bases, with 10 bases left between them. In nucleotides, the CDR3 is TGTGCCAGCAGTTTACCCGGGAAGGACTATGGCTACACCTTC. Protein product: CASSLPGKDYGYTF.